This T cell receptor (beta chain) emerged from a study of CD8+ T cells in alopecia areata. Sample treatment: oral pan-JAK inhibitor, 5-10 mg twice daily. Those with alopecia areata gave lesional scalp punch biopsies and peripheral blood. Germline CDR1 and CDR2: SGDLS and YYNGEE. The V and J ends lost 6 bases and 4 bases, in that order; junction bases with no gene match: 9. This CDR3 region has 14 residues. Sequencing templates came from extracted RNA that was reverse transcribed into cDNA. Here immunoSEQ multiplex PCR was the method, and the copy in TCRdb shows in-frame clones only, minus some. The data hold approximately 210,000 clones, with just over 65% observed a single time.

Sequenced material: CD4+ T cells sorted from blood, taken between weeks 44 and 45, from a patient treated with tofacitinib. The genes are TRBV9 and TRBJ1-2, with 7 bases matching TRBD1. This receptor was taken from a human donor with alopecia areata. CDR3 sequence reads: CASTHRGQPYGYTF. The CDR3 DNA reads TGTGCCAGCACTCATAGGGGACAGCCCTATGGCTACACCTTC. The full variable domain, with the rest looked up from reference TRBV9 and TRBJ1-2, is DSGVTQTPKHLITATGQRVTLRCSPRSGDLSVYWYQQSLDQGLQFLIQYYNGEERAKGNILERFSAQQFPDLHSELNLSSLELGDSALYFCASTHRGQPYGYTFGSGTRLTVV.